The present entry profiles one T cell receptor beta chain with its context. The source of the sample is a study of tumor-infiltrating lymphocytes in oesophageal squamous cell carcinoma. TCRdb reanalysed the PCR reads using MiXCR and keeps one entry per CDR3 protein. The sample consists of roughly 14,000 distinct CDR3 sequences, approximately 48% of them appearing once. This TCR was recovered from a male donor with esophageal squamous cell carcinoma. The specimen was blood.

CDR3 nucleotides: TGTGCCACCAGTGCGGGGGACAGTACCCTAAATGAGCAGTTCTTC. It translates to CATSAGDSTLNEQFF. The chain has TRBV24-1 and TRBJ2-3, with D possibly TRBD1 on 7 matching bases. TRBJ2-1 matches the DNA end more closely, so the J call is doubtful. Looked up from germline, CDR1 is KGHDR and CDR2 is SFDVKD. The CDR3 runs to 15 residues.